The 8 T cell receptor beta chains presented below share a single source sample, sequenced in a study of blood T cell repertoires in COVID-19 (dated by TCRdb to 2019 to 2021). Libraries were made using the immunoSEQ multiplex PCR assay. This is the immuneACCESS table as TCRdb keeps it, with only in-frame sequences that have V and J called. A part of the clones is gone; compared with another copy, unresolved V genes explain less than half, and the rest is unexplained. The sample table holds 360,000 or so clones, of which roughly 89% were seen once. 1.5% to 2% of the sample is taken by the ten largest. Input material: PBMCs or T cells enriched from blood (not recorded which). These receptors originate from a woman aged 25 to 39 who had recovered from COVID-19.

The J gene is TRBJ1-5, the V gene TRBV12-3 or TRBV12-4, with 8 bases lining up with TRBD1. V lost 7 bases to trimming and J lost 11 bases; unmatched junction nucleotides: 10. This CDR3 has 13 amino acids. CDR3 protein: CASTGGTTGAQHF. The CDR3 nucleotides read TGTGCCAGCACCGGAGGGACGACAGGGGCCCAGCATTTT.

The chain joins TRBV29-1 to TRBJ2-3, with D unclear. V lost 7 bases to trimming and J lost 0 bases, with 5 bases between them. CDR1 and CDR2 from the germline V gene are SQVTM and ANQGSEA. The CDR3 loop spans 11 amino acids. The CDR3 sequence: CSALSTDTQYF. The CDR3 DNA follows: TGCAGCGCCTTGAGCACAGATACGCAGTATTTT.

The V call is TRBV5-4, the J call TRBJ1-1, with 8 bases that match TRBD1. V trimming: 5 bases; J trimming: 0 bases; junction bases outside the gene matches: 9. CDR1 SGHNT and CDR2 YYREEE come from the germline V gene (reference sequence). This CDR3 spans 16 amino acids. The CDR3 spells CASRPLAGQVNTEAFF. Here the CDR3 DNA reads TGTGCCAGCAGACCTCTCGCGGGACAGGTGAACACTGAAGCTTTCTTT.

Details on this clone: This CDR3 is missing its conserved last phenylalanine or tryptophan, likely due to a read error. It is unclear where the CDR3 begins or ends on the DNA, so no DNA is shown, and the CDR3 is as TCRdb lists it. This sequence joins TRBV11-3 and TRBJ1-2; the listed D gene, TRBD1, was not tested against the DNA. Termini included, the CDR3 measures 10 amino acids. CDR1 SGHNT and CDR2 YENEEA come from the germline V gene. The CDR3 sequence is CASSLGQAGL.

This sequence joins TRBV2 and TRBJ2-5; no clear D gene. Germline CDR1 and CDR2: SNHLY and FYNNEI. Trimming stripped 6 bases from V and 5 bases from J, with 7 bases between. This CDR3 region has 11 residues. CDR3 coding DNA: TGTGCCAGCAGCGGTTTGGAGACCCAGTACTTC. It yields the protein CASSGLETQYF.

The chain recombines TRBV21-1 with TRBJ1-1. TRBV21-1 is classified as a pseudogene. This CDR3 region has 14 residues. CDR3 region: CASSFEDFLTEAFF. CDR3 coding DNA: TGTGCCAGCAGTTTTGAGGATTTTCTGACTGAAGCTTTCTTT.

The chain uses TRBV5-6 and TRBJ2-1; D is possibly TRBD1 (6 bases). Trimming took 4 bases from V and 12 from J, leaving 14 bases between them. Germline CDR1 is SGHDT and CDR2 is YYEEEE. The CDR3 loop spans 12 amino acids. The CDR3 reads CASSPGDNGQFF. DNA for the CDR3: TGTGCCAGCAGCCCCGGGGACAACGGGCAGTTCTTC.

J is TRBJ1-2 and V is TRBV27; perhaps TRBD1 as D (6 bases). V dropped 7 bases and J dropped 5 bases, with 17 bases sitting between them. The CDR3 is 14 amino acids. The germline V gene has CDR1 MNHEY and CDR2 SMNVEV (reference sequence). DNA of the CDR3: TGTGCCAGCAAAAGGGCAGGGGCCGCTTATGGCTACACCTTC. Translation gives CASKRAGAAYGYTF.